The following is a T cell receptor (beta chain) sequence with its context. Unique molecular identifiers were incorporated during preparation of the TCRbeta library. TCRdb re-analysed the PCR reads in MiXCR, keeping a single row per CDR3 protein. The data contain a few hundred thousand distinct CDR3 sequences, roughly an eighth of them singletons. The data were obtained in a study of T-cell reconstitution after alpha-beta-depleted transplantation in children. With 4 bases clipped from V and 2 bases from J, the junction kept 1 base outside the gene matches. Germline CDR1 SGHDT, CDR2 YYEEEE. This CDR3 has 13 amino acids.

The source was PBMCs from the stem cell graft donor, collected from the stem cell graft. The chain carries TRBV5-6 and TRBJ2-7; 9 nucleotides agree with TRBD1. This sequence originates from a human donor who donated a stem cell graft to a child with combined immunodeficiency. The CDR3 nucleotides are TGTGCCAGCAGCCGGACAGGGGCCTACGAGCAGTACTTC. Translating gives CASSRTGAYEQYF. Drawing the rest from reference TRBV5-6 and TRBJ2-7, the complete variable domain is DAGVTQSPTHLIKTRGQQVTLRCSPKSGHDTVSWYQQALGQGPQFIFQYYEEEERQRGNFPDRFSGHQFPNYSSELNVNALLLGDSALYLCASSRTGAYEQYFGPGTRLTVT.